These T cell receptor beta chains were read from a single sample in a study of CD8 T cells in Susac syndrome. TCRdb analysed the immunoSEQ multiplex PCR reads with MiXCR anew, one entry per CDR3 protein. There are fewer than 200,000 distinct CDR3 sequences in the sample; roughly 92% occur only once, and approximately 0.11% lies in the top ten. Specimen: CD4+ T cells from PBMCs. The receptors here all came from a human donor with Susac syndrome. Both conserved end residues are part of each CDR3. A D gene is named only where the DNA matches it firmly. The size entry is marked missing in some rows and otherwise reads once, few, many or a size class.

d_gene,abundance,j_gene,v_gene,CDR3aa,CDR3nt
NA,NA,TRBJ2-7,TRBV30,CAWNLQGSYEQYF,TGTGCCTGGAACCTGCAGGGCTCCTACGAGCAGTACTTC
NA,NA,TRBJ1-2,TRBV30,CAWSHGPYGYTF,TGTGCCTGGTCCCACGGCCCCTATGGCTACACCTTC
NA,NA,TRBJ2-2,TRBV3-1,CASSRRTGRGTGELFF,TGTGCCAGCAGCCGTCGGACAGGCCGGGGGACCGGGGAGCTGTTTTTT
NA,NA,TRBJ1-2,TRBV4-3,CASSQVAGDGYTF,TGCGCCAGCAGCCAAGTAGCAGGGGATGGCTACACCTTC
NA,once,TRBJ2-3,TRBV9,CASSVARRADTQYF,TGTGCCAGCAGCGTAGCTCGCAGGGCCGATACGCAGTATTTT
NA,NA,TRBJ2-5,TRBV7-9,CASSLWVEETQYF,TGTGCCAGCAGCTTATGGGTGGAAGAGACCCAGTACTTC
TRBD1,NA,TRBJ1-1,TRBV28,CASTQQGANTEAFF,TGTGCCAGCACCCAACAGGGGGCTAACACTGAAGCTTTCTTT
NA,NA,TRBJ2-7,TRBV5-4,CASSFQSYEQYF,TGTGCCAGCAGCTTCCAGTCCTACGAGCAGTACTTC
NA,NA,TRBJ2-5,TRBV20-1,CSASTSGETQYF,TGCAGTGCTAGTACTAGTGGAGAGACCCAGTACTTC
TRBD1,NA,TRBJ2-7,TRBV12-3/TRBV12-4,CASSSQGRDEQYF,TGTGCCAGCAGTTCACAGGGGCGGGACGAGCAGTACTTC
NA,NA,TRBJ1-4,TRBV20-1,CSADGGLDEKLFF,TGCAGTGCTGATGGAGGGCTCGATGAAAAACTGTTTTTT
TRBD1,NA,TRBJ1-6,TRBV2,CASTGTGGYNSPLHF,TGTGCCAGCACTGGGACAGGGGGTTATAATTCACCCCTCCACTTT
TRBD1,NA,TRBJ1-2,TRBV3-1,CASSQAGGQGGSGYTF,TGTGCCAGCAGCCAAGCCGGGGGCCAGGGGGGGTCTGGCTACACCTTC
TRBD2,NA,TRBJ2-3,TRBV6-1,CASTRLERGADADTQYF,TGTGCCAGCACTCGCTTGGAGCGGGGGGCCGATGCAGATACGCAGTATTTT
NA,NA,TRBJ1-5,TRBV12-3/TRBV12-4,CASSLMGGPNQPQHF,TGTGCCAGCAGTTTAATGGGGGGCCCTAATCAGCCCCAGCATTTT
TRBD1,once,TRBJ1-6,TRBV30,CAWRLDRDSPLHF,TGTGCCTGGAGACTGGACAGGGACTCACCCCTCCACTTT
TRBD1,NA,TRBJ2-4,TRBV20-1,CSAQDRGRGNIQYF,TGCAGTGCCCAGGACAGGGGGCGAGGAAACATTCAGTACTTC
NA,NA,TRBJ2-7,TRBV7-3,CASSLTGGVHEQYF,TGTGCCAGCAGCCTGACGGGCGGGGTCCACGAGCAGTACTTC
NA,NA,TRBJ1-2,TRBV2,CASSEWNSYGYTF,TGTGCCAGCAGTGAATGGAACAGCTATGGCTACACCTTC
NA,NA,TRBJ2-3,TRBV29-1,CSVEDGTDTQYF,TGCAGCGTTGAAGACGGCACAGATACGCAGTATTTT
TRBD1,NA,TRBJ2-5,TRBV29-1,CSAQGAGETQYF,TGCAGCGCGCAGGGGGCTGGGGAGACCCAGTACTTC
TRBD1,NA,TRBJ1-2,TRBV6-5,CASSYREQGAYGYTF,TGTGCCAGCAGTTATAGGGAACAGGGGGCCTATGGCTACACCTTC
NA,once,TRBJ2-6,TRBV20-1,CSARVAGISSGANVLTF,TGCAGTGCTAGAGTCGCAGGGATTTCCTCTGGGGCCAACGTCCTGACTTTC
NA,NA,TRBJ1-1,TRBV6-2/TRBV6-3,CASSWEWGTEAFF,TGTGCCAGCAGTTGGGAGTGGGGGACTGAAGCTTTCTTT
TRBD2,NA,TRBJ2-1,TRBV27,CASSPSGGRSYNEQFF,TGTGCCAGCAGTCCTAGCGGGGGGCGCTCCTACAATGAGCAGTTCTTC
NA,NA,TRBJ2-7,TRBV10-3,CAISESWGYEQYF,TGTGCCATCAGTGAGTCGTGGGGCTACGAGCAGTACTTC
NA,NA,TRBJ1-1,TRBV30,CAWTPQQNTEAFF,TGTGCCTGGACCCCTCAGCAGAACACTGAAGCTTTCTTT
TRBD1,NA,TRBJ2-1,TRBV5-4,CASSISGTGDGNEQFF,TGTGCCAGCAGCATATCCGGGACAGGGGACGGCAATGAGCAGTTCTTC
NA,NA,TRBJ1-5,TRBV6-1,CASSETRVNQPQHF,TGTGCCAGCAGTGAAACAAGGGTTAATCAGCCCCAGCATTTT
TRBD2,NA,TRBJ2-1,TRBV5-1,CASSLSMGGSEQFF,TGCGCCAGCAGCTTATCGATGGGGGGGTCTGAGCAGTTCTTC
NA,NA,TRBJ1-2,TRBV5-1,CASSSDNYGYTF,TGCGCCAGCAGCTCCGACAACTATGGCTACACCTTC
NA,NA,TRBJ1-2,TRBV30,CAWSEASNYGYTF,TGTGCCTGGAGTGAGGCCAGCAACTATGGCTACACCTTC
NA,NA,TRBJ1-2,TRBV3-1,CASSQGGTYGYTF,TGTGCCAGCAGCCAAGGTGGCACCTATGGCTACACCTTC
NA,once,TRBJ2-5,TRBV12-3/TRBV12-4,CASSMRGGNKETQYF,TGTGCCAGCAGTATGCGAGGGGGGAATAAGGAGACCCAGTACTTC
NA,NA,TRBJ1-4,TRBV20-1,CSALMGSGTSGKLFF,TGCAGTGCCCTAATGGGGTCCGGGACGTCGGGAAAACTGTTTTTT
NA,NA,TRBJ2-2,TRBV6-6,CASSYPRSTGELFF,TGTGCCAGCAGTTACCCCAGGTCCACCGGGGAGCTGTTTTTT
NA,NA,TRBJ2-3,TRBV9,CASSGADTQYF,TGTGCCAGCAGTGGTGCAGATACGCAGTATTTT
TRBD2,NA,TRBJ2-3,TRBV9,CASSPTSGPWDTQYF,TGTGCCAGCAGCCCGACTAGCGGGCCTTGGGATACGCAGTATTTT
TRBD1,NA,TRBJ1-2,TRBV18,CASSPTGARSGYTF,TGTGCCAGCTCACCGACAGGGGCCCGGAGCGGCTACACCTTC
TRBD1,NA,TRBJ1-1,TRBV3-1,CASSLSDRTEAFF,TGTGCCAGCAGCCTTTCGGACAGGACTGAAGCTTTCTTT
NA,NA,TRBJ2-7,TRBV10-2,CASIRGTSSYEQYF,TGCGCCAGCATCAGGGGGACTAGCTCCTACGAGCAGTACTTC
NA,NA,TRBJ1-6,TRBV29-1,CSVSDGSGSPLHF,TGCAGCGTATCGGACGGGAGCGGTTCACCCCTCCACTTT
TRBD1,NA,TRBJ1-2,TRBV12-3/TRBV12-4,CASSFTQAGGYGYTF,TGTGCCAGCAGTTTCACCCAGGCAGGGGGGTATGGCTACACCTTC
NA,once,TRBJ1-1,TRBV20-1,CSASGTLMNTEAFF,TGCAGTGCTAGCGGGACCCTCATGAACACTGAAGCTTTCTTT
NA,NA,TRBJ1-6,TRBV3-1,CASSQVPENSPLHF,TGTGCCAGCAGCCAAGTGCCGGAGAATTCACCCCTCCACTTT
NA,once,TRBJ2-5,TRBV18,CASSPPTAPRETQYF,TGTGCCAGCTCACCACCGACGGCCCCCCGAGAGACCCAGTACTTC
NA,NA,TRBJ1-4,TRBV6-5,CASSYSIAGPEKLFF,TGTGCCAGCAGTTACTCGATAGCGGGTCCGGAAAAACTGTTTTTT
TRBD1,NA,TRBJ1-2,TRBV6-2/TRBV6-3,CASSSTGGAGGYTF,TGTGCCAGCAGTTCCACAGGGGGCGCAGGAGGCTACACCTTC
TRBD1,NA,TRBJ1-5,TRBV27,CASSGTGGARGNQPQHF,TGTGCCAGCAGTGGAACAGGGGGCGCGAGGGGCAATCAGCCCCAGCATTTT
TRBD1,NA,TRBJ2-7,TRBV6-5,CASSQGQQYEQYF,TGTGCCAGCAGCCAGGGACAGCAGTACGAGCAGTACTTC
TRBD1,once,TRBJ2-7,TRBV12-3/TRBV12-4,CASSLGTDNLEQYF,TGTGCCAGCAGTCTCGGGACAGACAACCTGGAGCAGTACTTC
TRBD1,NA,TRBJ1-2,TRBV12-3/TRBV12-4,CASSLALTGQGYGYTF,TGTGCCAGCAGTTTAGCCCTAACTGGACAGGGCTATGGCTACACCTTC
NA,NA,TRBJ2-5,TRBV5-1,CASSQAFEETQYF,TGCGCCAGCAGCCAAGCTTTTGAAGAGACCCAGTACTTC
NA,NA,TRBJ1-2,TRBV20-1,CSASRDNYGYTF,TGCAGTGCTAGCAGGGACAACTATGGCTACACCTTC
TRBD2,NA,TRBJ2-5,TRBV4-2,CASSQGGSGEQETQYF,TGTGCCAGCAGCCAAGGGGGTAGCGGGGAACAAGAGACCCAGTACTTC
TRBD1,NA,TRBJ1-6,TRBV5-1,CASSQDRDWNNSPLHF,TGCGCCAGCAGCCAAGACAGGGATTGGAATAATTCACCCCTCCACTTT
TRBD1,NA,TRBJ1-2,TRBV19,CASSSPGTGKGYGYTF,TGTGCCAGTAGCAGTCCCGGGACAGGGAAGGGGTATGGCTACACCTTC